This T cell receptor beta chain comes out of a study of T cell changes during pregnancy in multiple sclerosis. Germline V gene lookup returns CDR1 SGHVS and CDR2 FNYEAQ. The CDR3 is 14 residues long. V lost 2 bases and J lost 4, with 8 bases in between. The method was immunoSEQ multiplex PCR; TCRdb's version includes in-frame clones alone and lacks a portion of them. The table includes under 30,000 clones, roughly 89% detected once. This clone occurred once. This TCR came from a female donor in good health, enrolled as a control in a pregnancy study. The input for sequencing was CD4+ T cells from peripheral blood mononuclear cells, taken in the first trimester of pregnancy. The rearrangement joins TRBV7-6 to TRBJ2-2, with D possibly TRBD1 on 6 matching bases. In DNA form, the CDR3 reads TGTGCCAGCAGCTTAAAAGGGGGCACCGGGGAGCTGTTTTTT. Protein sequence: CASSLKGGTGELFF.